What follows are 32 T cell receptor beta chains derived from one specimen sequenced in a study of beta chain features in type 1 diabetes. Study findings and constraints: All four CD4+ subsets of Type 1 diabetes patients contained TCRB CDR3s that were moderately but significantly shorter.

Sequencing targeted expressed TCRB transcripts, as all isolated RNA had been reverse transcribed. The protocol was immunoSEQ multiplex PCR, while the TCRdb copy is restricted to in-frame clones and leaves out a portion. The sample yields 300,000 to 450,000 clones, over 8.5% seen once. These receptors are not linked to any known antigen. Sequencing used central memory CD4+ T cells from blood. The source is a man aged 25 to 40 with type 1 diabetes.

V gene TRBV6-1 combines with J gene TRBJ2-4; D might be TRBD2 (5 bases). The CDR3 consists of 12 residues. Germline-derived CDR1 and CDR2 are MNHNS and SASEGT. V lost 8 bases and J lost 5, with 10 bases in between. The CDR3 coding sequence is TGTGCCAGCTCCGGACTCGAAAACATTCAGTACTTC. This encodes CASSGLENIQYF.

As to this clone: A far larger clone differs by one base, so this is likely a read error. The chain recombines TRBV29-1 with TRBJ2-5; D unresolved. CDR1 and CDR2 (germline): SQVTM, ANQGSEA. V was trimmed by 6 bases and J by 5 bases, leaving 13 bases between them. The CDR3 contains 12 residues. The CDR3 loop reads CSVRVAGETQYF. CDR3 DNA sequence: TGCAGCGTCCGAGTAGCCGGGGAGACCCAGTACTTC.

The J gene is TRBJ2-1, the V gene TRBV27, with a weak D call TRBD2 (6 bases). The CDR3 is 13 amino acids. The V and J ends lost 7 bases and 1 base respectively, with 8 bases between them. CDR1 and CDR2 from the germline V gene are MNHEY and SMNVEV (reference sequence). The CDR3 region has the DNA TGTGCCAGCATAGCGGCTTCCTACAATGAGCAGTTCTTC. It codes for CASIAASYNEQFF.

This rearrangement joins TRBV5-1 to TRBJ2-7; the D gene is possibly TRBD2 (5 bases). The CDR3 runs 13 residues. Germline V gene sequence: CDR1 SGHRS, CDR2 YFSETQ. Trimming took off 0 bases at V and 6 bases at J, with 10 bases between the two ends. The CDR3 nucleotides read TGCGCCAGCAGCTTGGCTGGTGGGAGCGAGCAGTACTTC. This encodes CASSLAGGSEQYF.

This clone was observed a handful of times. V and J are TRBV11-2 and TRBJ2-5; maybe TRBD1 (6 bases). The CDR3 contains 14 residues. The germline CDR1 and CDR2 sequences are SGHAT and FQNNGV. Trimming took off 5 bases at V and 4 bases at J, with 14 bases between the two ends. Here the CDR3 reads CASSPTTGPETQYF. CDR3 coding DNA: TGTGCCAGCAGCCCAACGACAGGTCCAGAGACCCAGTACTTC.

There are many counts of this clone. The V call is TRBV4-3, the J call TRBJ2-2; tentatively, D is TRBD2 (5 bases). The CDR3 covers 16 residues. Trimming cost V 4 bases and J 5 bases, with 17 bases left between them. The germline V gene encodes CDR1 LGHNA and CDR2 YSLEER. DNA of the CDR3: TGCGCCAGCAGCCCTGGCCCCACTTCGGGGACCGGGGAGCTGTTTTTT. This translates into CASSPGPTSGTGELFF.

The chain recombines TRBV20-1 with TRBJ2-5; no clear D. This CDR3 has 11 residues. Looked up from germline, CDR1 is DFQATT and CDR2 is SNEGSKA (reference sequence). The CDR3 reads CETQTRETQYF. CDR3 nucleotide sequence: TGCGAGACCCAGACCCGGGAGACCCAGTACTTC.

V gene TRBV7-2 combines with J gene TRBJ2-3; the match to TRBD1 covers 7 bases. V dropped 5 bases and J dropped 0; count of bases not matched to a gene: 11. The CDR3 has 17 residues. Germline V lookup: CDR1 SGHTA, CDR2 FQGNSA. In DNA form, the CDR3 reads TGTGCCAGCAGCCAAGAGGCCAGGGGGTTCAGCACAGATACGCAGTATTTT. Its protein product is CASSQEARGFSTDTQYF.

There are many counts of this clone. As DNA, the CDR3 is TGTGCCAGCAGCTTAGCGCCTAGCGGGAAGGGTACGCAGTATTTT. Its translation: CASSLAPSGKGTQYF. This chain uses TRBV7-9 with TRBJ2-3, with 9 bases aligning to TRBD2. CDR1 is SEHNR and CDR2 is FQNEAQ in the germline V gene (reference sequence). The CDR3 loop spans 15 amino acids. V lost 0 bases to trimming and J lost 8 bases; unmatched junction nucleotides: 6.

The chain employs TRBV2 and TRBJ2-1; TRBD1 might be the D (5 bases). V lost 6 bases, J lost 6 bases, and 12 bases lay in between. Germline V gene lookup returns CDR1 SNHLY and CDR2 FYNNEI. The CDR3 is 13 residues long. The CDR3 DNA sequence: TGTGCCAGCAGACGGTCAGGGCCCAATGAGCAGTTCTTC. Its translation is CASRRSGPNEQFF.

The J gene is TRBJ1-6, the V gene TRBV9; D unresolved. The length of the CDR3 is 15 residues. Germline assignment: CDR1 SGDLS and CDR2 YYNGEE. The V and J ends lost 0 bases and 7 bases respectively, with 11 bases between them. CDR3 loop: CASSVVPGGNSPLHF. CDR3 sequence (DNA): TGTGCCAGCAGCGTAGTTCCAGGTGGGAATTCACCCCTCCACTTT.

The chain carries TRBV7-2 and TRBJ2-2, with D possibly TRBD1 on 6 matching bases. Trimming removed 5 bases from V and 1 base from J, with 14 bases in between. There are 16 residues in the CDR3. Germline values: CDR1 SGHTA, CDR2 FQGNSA. In DNA form, the CDR3 reads TGTGCCAGCAGCCATCGGGACATCTTGAACACCGGGGAGCTGTTTTTT. This encodes CASSHRDILNTGELFF.

The chain is built from TRBV19 and TRBJ1-2, with D possibly being TRBD1 (6 bases). Trimming pared 8 bases from V and 4 bases from J, leaving 14 bases between. This CDR3 spans 13 amino acids. Germline values: CDR1 LNHDA, CDR2 SQIVND (reference sequence). The CDR3 spells CASGMGRGYGYTF. In nucleotides, the CDR3 is TGTGCCAGTGGGATGGGCAGGGGCTATGGCTACACCTTC.

The chain is built from TRBV6-5 and TRBJ2-3; D possibly matches TRBD1 or TRBD2 (5 bases each). The ends were cut back, 8 bases at V and 4 bases at J, with 19 bases in the middle. Germline-derived CDR1 and CDR2 are MNHEY and SVGAGI. There are 15 residues in the CDR3. The CDR3 protein is CASGTSGAGADTQYF. CDR3 DNA sequence: TGTGCCAGCGGAACCTCCGGGGCTGGGGCAGATACGCAGTATTTT.

This clone was detected ten times or more. The chain is built from TRBV5-1 and TRBJ2-1; the match to TRBD2 covers 9 bases. The germline V gene has CDR1 SGHRS and CDR2 YFSETQ. The CDR3 sequence is 17 residues long. The ends lost 3 bases at V and 6 bases at J; junction bases unmatched: 13. Here the CDR3 reads CASSSTRGTSSRNEQFF. The CDR3 DNA reads as TGCGCCAGCAGCTCTACCCGGGGGACTAGCTCCCGCAATGAGCAGTTCTTC.

There are a few counts of this clone. The genes are TRBV14 and TRBJ1-5, with TRBD1 matching 9 bases. Germline-derived CDR1 and CDR2 are SGHDN and FVKESK. The CDR3 is 16 residues long. V dropped 6 bases and J dropped 6; count of bases not matched to a gene: 12. The CDR3 DNA is TGTGCCAGCAGGTCTATACAGGGGGCGGGGAGTCAGCCCCAGCATTTT. Translating it yields CASRSIQGAGSQPQHF.

The chain uses TRBV28 and TRBJ1-2; D is unresolved. Trimming stripped 8 bases from V and 5 bases from J, with 12 bases between. CDR3 length equals 12 residues. Germline V lookup: CDR1 MDHEN, CDR2 SYDVKM. CDR3 sequence (DNA): TGTGCCAGCGGAGTAAGAGGTTATGGCTACACCTTC. It encodes CASGVRGYGYTF.

This clone came up a few times. The chain recombines TRBV27 with TRBJ1-1, with D perhaps matching TRBD1 (6 bases). V lost 5 bases and J lost 3, with 13 bases in between. Germline CDR1 and CDR2: MNHEY and SMNVEV (reference sequence). The CDR3 covers 14 residues. CDR3 DNA: TGTGCCAGCAGTCTACGAGGGGGGGACACTGAAGCTTTCTTT. This codes for CASSLRGGDTEAFF.

In this sample, this clone turned up a few times. The chain joins TRBV6-6 to TRBJ2-1; D unresolved. This CDR3 contains 13 residues. V was pared by 0 bases and J by 9 bases, with 9 bases between. CDR1 is MNHNY and CDR2 is SVGAGI in the germline V gene (reference sequence). Written as DNA, the CDR3 is TGTGCCAGCAGTTACTCGAAGGTCGCTGAGCAGTTCTTC. This sequence encodes CASSYSKVAEQFF.

This clone was counted ten times or more. The chain links TRBV10-3 to TRBJ2-5, with D perhaps TRBD2 (5 bases). Per germline, CDR1 ENHRY and CDR2 SYGVKD. V lost 7 bases and J 1 base, leaving 10 bases between the germline ends. The CDR3 covers 13 residues. CDR3 coding DNA: TGTGCCATCACTCCAGCGGCCCAAGAGACCCAGTACTTC. Translated: CAITPAAQETQYF.

This clone occurred a few times. The chain employs TRBV7-2 and TRBJ2-7; D is perhaps TRBD1 (5 bases). The germline V and J ends were trimmed by 5 bases and 2 bases, with 19 bases remaining between them. CDR1 SGHTA and CDR2 FQGNSA come from the germline V gene. The length of the CDR3 is 16 residues. The CDR3 DNA is TGTGCCAGCAGCAGTACCCGGACATCTTCCCCCTACGAGCAGTACTTC. Translated, it gives CASSSTRTSSPYEQYF.

The rearrangement joins TRBV5-1 to TRBJ2-7; 10 positions agree with TRBD2. The CDR3 runs to 16 residues. The ends lost 0 bases at V and 3 bases at J; junction bases unmatched: 6. The germline gives CDR1 SGHRS, CDR2 YFSETQ. The CDR3 is CASSLGGLAVSYEQYF. CDR3 DNA sequence: TGCGCCAGCAGCTTGGGCGGACTAGCGGTAAGCTACGAGCAGTACTTC.

The chain links TRBV21-1 to TRBJ2-7; whether TRBD1, the table's D call, matches the DNA was not checked. TRBV21-1 is listed as a pseudogene. The CDR3 runs to 15 residues. The CDR3 DNA reads as TGTGCCAGCAGCAAAGGGACAGGGGTCTCCTACGAGCAGTACTTC. It specifies CASSKGTGVSYEQYF.

There are a few counts of this clone. The V call is TRBV5-1, the J call TRBJ2-1; TRBD2 agrees at 8 bases. Germline CDR1 SGHRS, CDR2 YFSETQ. J lost 12 bases, V lost 4 bases, and 12 bases had no gene match. The CDR3 spans 14 residues. CDR3 sequence: CASSESAGDVGQFF. The DNA of the CDR3 is TGCGCCAGCAGCGAATCAGCGGGAGACGTTGGGCAGTTCTTC.

This clone was counted a few times. The chain recombines TRBV7-9 with TRBJ1-2; the D is unclear. Germline V lookup: CDR1 SEHNR, CDR2 FQNEAQ (reference sequence). CDR3 length: 11 residues. V lost 2 bases and J lost 12, with 10 bases in between. This CDR3 is CASSLMGSDTF. Written as DNA, the CDR3 is TGTGCCAGCAGCTTAATGGGTAGTGACACCTTC. The full variable domain, rest sourced from reference TRBV7-9 and TRBJ1-2, is DTGVSQNPRHKITKRGQNVTFRCDPISEHNRLYWYRQTLGQGPEFLTYFQNEAQLEKSRLLSDRFSAERPKGSFSTLEIQRTEQGDSAMYLCASSLMGSDTFGSGTRLTVV.

This clone was observed a handful of times. V and J are TRBV27 and TRBJ2-7; TRBD2 agrees at 7 bases. Germline CDR1 and CDR2: MNHEY and SMNVEV (reference sequence). The CDR3 has 17 amino acids. J gave up 5 bases and V 3 bases, and 16 bases lay outside the gene matches. Here the CDR3 DNA reads TGTGCCAGCAGTTTCAGACGGGGGGTAGGCGGAGAGCACGAGCAGTACTTC. Amino acid sequence: CASSFRRGVGGEHEQYF.

This chain connects TRBV28 to TRBJ1-3; 10 positions match TRBD1. V trimming: 6 bases; J trimming: 4 bases; junction bases outside the gene matches: 3. The germline V gene encodes CDR1 MDHEN and CDR2 SYDVKM. The CDR3 sequence is 14 residues long. This CDR3 is CASRGQGLGNTIYF. CDR3 nucleotides: TGTGCCAGCAGGGGACAGGGGTTAGGAAACACCATATATTTT. The full variable domain, with the rest looked up from reference TRBV28 and TRBJ1-3, is DVKVTQSSRYLVKRTGEKVFLECVQDMDHENMFWYRQDPGLGLRLIYFSYDVKMKEKGDIPEGYSVSREKKERFSLILESASTNQTSMYLCASRGQGLGNTIYFGEGSWLTVV.

This clone has only a few counts. This chain connects TRBV13 to TRBJ2-2, with 7 bases matching TRBD2. Germline CDR1 and CDR2: PRHDT and FYEKMQ (reference sequence). This CDR3 is built from 18 residues. V lost 1 base, J lost 0 bases, and 8 bases stayed unmatched. The CDR3 nucleotides read TGTGCCAGCAGCTTAGTCGGGAGGTGGGGCGCGAACACCGGGGAGCTGTTTTTT. Amino acids: CASSLVGRWGANTGELFF.

This clone has just a few counts. V is TRBV30 and J is TRBJ2-2; 8 positions match TRBD2. The germline V gene encodes CDR1 GTSNPN and CDR2 SVGIG (reference sequence). CDR3 length: 12 amino acids. After removal of 4 bases from V and 13 bases from J, the junction contained 8 bases not matched to a gene. The CDR3 is CAWTRGGGGLFF. As DNA, the CDR3 is TGTGCCTGGACCCGGGGGGGCGGTGGGCTGTTTTTT.

This clone was seen a handful of times. The V and J genes are TRBV5-1 and TRBJ1-1; the match to TRBD1 covers 8 bases. With V trimmed by 1 base and J by 0 bases, 8 bases remained unmatched. Germline V gives CDR1 SGHRS, CDR2 YFSETQ. The CDR3 is made up of 17 amino acids. The CDR3 DNA reads as TGCGCCAGCAGCTTGAACGCGCAGGGGGCGATGAACACTGAAGCTTTCTTT. Its translation is CASSLNAQGAMNTEAFF.

J is TRBJ2-7 and V is TRBV5-4, with 7 bases identical to TRBD1. CDR3 length equals 14 residues. With 0 bases clipped from V and 6 bases from J, the junction kept 6 bases outside the gene matches. Germline V gene lookup returns CDR1 SGHNT and CDR2 YYREEE (reference sequence). This CDR3 is CASSLEGARSEQYF. The CDR3 nucleotides are TGTGCCAGCAGCTTGGAGGGGGCTCGGTCCGAGCAGTACTTC.

This clone showed up just a few times. J is TRBJ1-1 and V is TRBV6-6, with 9 bases that match TRBD1. The CDR3 covers 15 residues. After removal of 5 bases from V and 5 bases from J, the junction contained 9 bases not matched to a gene. Germline values: CDR1 MNHNY, CDR2 SVGAGI (reference sequence). The CDR3 protein is CASSPGQGRRTEAFF. CDR3 bases: TGTGCCAGCAGTCCCGGACAGGGGAGGAGGACTGAAGCTTTCTTT.